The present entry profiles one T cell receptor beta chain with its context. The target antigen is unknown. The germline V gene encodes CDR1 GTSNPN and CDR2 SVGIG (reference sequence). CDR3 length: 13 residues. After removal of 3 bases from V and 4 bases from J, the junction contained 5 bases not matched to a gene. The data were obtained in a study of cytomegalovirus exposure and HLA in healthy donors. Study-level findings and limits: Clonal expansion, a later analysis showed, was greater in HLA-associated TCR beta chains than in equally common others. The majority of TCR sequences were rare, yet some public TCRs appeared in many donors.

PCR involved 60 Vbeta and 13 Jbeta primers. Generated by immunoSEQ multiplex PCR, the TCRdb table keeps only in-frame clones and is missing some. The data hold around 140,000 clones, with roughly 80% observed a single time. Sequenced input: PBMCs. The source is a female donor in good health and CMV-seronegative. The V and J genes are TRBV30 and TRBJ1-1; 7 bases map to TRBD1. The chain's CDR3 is CAWRRQGFTEAFF. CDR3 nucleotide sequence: TGTGCCTGGAGGCGACAGGGTTTCACTGAAGCTTTCTTT.